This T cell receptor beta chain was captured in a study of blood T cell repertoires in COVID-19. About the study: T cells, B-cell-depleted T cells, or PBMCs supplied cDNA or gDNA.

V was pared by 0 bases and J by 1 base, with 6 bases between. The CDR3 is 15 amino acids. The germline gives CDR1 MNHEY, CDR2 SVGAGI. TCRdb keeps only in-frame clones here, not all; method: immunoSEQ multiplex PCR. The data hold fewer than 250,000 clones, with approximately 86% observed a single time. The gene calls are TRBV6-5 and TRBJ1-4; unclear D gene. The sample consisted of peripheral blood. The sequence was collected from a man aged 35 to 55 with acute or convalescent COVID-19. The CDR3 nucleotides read TGTGCCAGCAGTTACTCAGGGAGAACTAATGAAAAACTGTTTTTT. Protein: CASSYSGRTNEKLFF.